The 24 T cell receptor beta chains below were found in one sample sequenced in a study of T cell responses to AZD1222 COVID-19 vaccine. Here immunoSEQ multiplex PCR was the method, and the copy in TCRdb shows in-frame clones only, minus some. The sample has around 64,000 clones; 83% are singletons. The input for sequencing was peripheral blood, taken 28 days after the second AZD1222 dose. The receptors stem from an adult who received the AZD1222 COVID-19 vaccine.

This clone has just a few counts. The chain carries TRBV4-2 and TRBJ2-7; TRBD1 aligns across 8 bases. The CDR3 consists of 18 residues. Germline V gives CDR1 LGHNA, CDR2 YNFKEQ. After removal of 8 bases from V and 4 bases from J, the junction contained 22 bases not matched to a gene. The chain's CDR3 is CASPHHDWGTGKPYEQYF. The CDR3 nucleotides read TGTGCCAGCCCCCACCACGACTGGGGGACAGGCAAACCTTACGAGCAGTACTTC.

About this clone itself: The same CDR3 arises from other DNA sequences in this sample as well. The rearrangement joins TRBV7-2 to TRBJ2-7; D possibly uses TRBD1 or TRBD2 (5 bases each). V was pared by 1 base and J by 0 bases, with 10 bases between. This CDR3 comprises 15 residues. The germline V gene has CDR1 SGHTA and CDR2 FQGNSA. CDR3 loop: CASSLGSGGSYEQYF. The CDR3, as DNA: TGTGCCAGCAGCTTAGGATCTGGGGGCTCCTACGAGCAGTACTTC.

The table lists this clone with a count of one. This chain connects TRBV5-1 to TRBJ1-2; D is unclear. From germline, CDR1 is SGHRS and CDR2 YFSETQ. V was cut by 1 base and J by 2 bases, with 9 bases left in between. The CDR3 is 14 amino acids. CDR3 sequence (DNA): TGCGCCAGCAGCTTGAGTGGCCCAAACTATGGCTACACCTTC. Encoded protein: CASSLSGPNYGYTF.

The chain combines TRBV28 with TRBJ2-7; D gene ambiguous. In germline, CDR1 is MDHEN, CDR2 SYDVKM. The V end was cut by 2 bases, the J end by 1 base, with 9 bases between. The CDR3 sequence is 14 residues long. The CDR3 nucleotides read TGTGCCAGCAGTTTAAGGGCCGGATCCTACGAGCAGTACTTC. Protein sequence: CASSLRAGSYEQYF.

Only one count was recorded for this clone. This chain links TRBV11-3 with TRBJ2-6; possible D gene TRBD2, 5 bases. V shed 4 bases and J shed 4 bases, with 11 bases lying between them. This CDR3 spans 15 amino acids. Germline V gene sequence: CDR1 SGHNT, CDR2 YENEEA. The CDR3 DNA reads as TGTGCCAGCAGCTCGGGGTGGAAAGGGGCCAACGTCCTGACTTTC. Its translation: CASSSGWKGANVLTF.

The chain couples TRBV6-5 to TRBJ1-4; TRBD1 is a possible D gene (5 bases). Between the trimmed V and J ends, which lost 8 bases and 1 base, there was a span of 14 bases. CDR1 and CDR2 from the germline V gene are MNHEY and SVGAGI. The CDR3 totals 15 residues. DNA for the CDR3: TGTGCCAGCGGTACTGGGGACGGAACTAATGAAAAACTGTTTTTT. Translation: CASGTGDGTNEKLFF.

This chain joins TRBV5-6 and TRBJ1-5; D remains unclear. The V and J ends lost 1 base and 5 bases respectively, with 10 bases between them. This CDR3 comprises 14 residues. The germline V gene encodes CDR1 SGHDT and CDR2 YYEEEE. CDR3 nucleotide sequence: TGTGCCAGCAGCTTGATGGTCGGGGATCAGCCCCAGCATTTT. Its translation: CASSLMVGDQPQHF.

The chain carries TRBV6-5 and TRBJ1-1; a possible D gene is TRBD1 (5 bases). V was cut by 8 bases and J by 9 bases, with 16 bases left in between. CDR3 length: 12 amino acids. CDR1 and CDR2 from the germline V gene are MNHEY and SVGAGI. The CDR3 DNA is TGTGCCAGCGGGGGAGGACAACTTAAAGCTTTCTTT. This encodes CASGGGQLKAFF.

The chain joins TRBV18 to TRBJ1-4; D gene uncertain. From germline, CDR1 is KGHSH and CDR2 LQKENI. Trimming left V 2 bases short and J 6 bases short, with 7 bases between. This CDR3 has 13 residues. CDR3 in DNA: TGTGCCAGCTCACCAGGGATCGATGAAAAACTGTTTTTT. It encodes CASSPGIDEKLFF.

Written as DNA, the CDR3 is TGCGCCAGCAGCCAAGACTTTGGACTAGCGGCAGATACGCAGTATTTT. Its translation: CASSQDFGLAADTQYF. The genes are TRBV4-1 and TRBJ2-3; 10 nucleotides align to TRBD2. This CDR3 has 16 residues. The V gene end was trimmed by 0 bases and the J gene end by 4 bases; junction bases not matched to a gene: 4. The germline gives CDR1 MGHRA, CDR2 YSYEKL.

V and J are TRBV4-3 and TRBJ1-2; TRBD1 agrees at 9 bases. Germline V gene lookup returns CDR1 LGHNA and CDR2 YSLEER. The CDR3 covers 16 residues. Unmatched junction bases numbered 8, after V lost 3 bases and J lost 3 bases. The CDR3 region is CASSQSTGGNHYGYTF. The CDR3 DNA is TGCGCCAGCAGCCAGTCCACAGGGGGCAATCACTATGGCTACACCTTC.

The V and J genes are TRBV4-3 and TRBJ2-7; D not resolved. The CDR3 totals 13 residues. CDR1 and CDR2 (germline): LGHNA, YSLEER. V was pared by 4 bases and J by 1 base, with 8 bases between. This CDR3 is CASSPDGSYEQYF. CDR3 coding DNA: TGCGCCAGCAGCCCGGATGGTTCCTACGAGCAGTACTTC.

The chain carries TRBV14 and TRBJ2-7; 8 positions match TRBD2. This CDR3 has 15 residues. The junction had 6 bases not matched to a gene; V was cut back by 2 bases and J by 3 bases. The V gene's germline CDR1 is SGHDN and CDR2 FVKESK. This CDR3 is CASSQLRGGIYEQYF. The CDR3, as DNA: TGTGCCAGCAGCCAACTACGGGGGGGCATCTACGAGCAGTACTTC.

J is TRBJ1-3 and V is TRBV6-6; D gene ambiguous. Trimming took off 0 bases at V and 4 bases at J, with 10 bases between the two ends. This CDR3 spans 15 amino acids. The germline CDR1 and CDR2 sequences are MNHNY and SVGAGI (reference sequence). The CDR3 nucleotides read TGTGCCAGCAGTTACTCAGACATTGGCGGAAACACCATATATTTT. This translates into CASSYSDIGGNTIYF.

The chain combines TRBV5-1 with TRBJ1-6; TRBD1 matches 7 bases. The V and J ends lost 4 bases and 7 bases, in that order; junction bases with no gene match: 5. This CDR3 has 14 amino acids. CDR1 and CDR2 from the germline V gene are SGHRS and YFSETQ. For the CDR3, the DNA is TGCGCCAGCAGCCCCGGGACAGCAAATTCACCCCTCCACTTT. It specifies CASSPGTANSPLHF. The full variable domain, its missing parts supplied by reference TRBV5-1 and TRBJ1-6, is KAGVTQTPRYLIKTRGQQVTLSCSPISGHRSVSWYQQTPGQGLQFLFEYFSETQRNKGNFPGRFSGRQFSNSRSEMNVSTLELGDSALYLCASSPGTANSPLHFGNGTRLTVT.

The CDR3 protein is CASSPNRGNTEAFF. The CDR3 nucleotides read TGTGCCAGCAGCCCCAACAGGGGGAACACTGAAGCTTTCTTT. The rearrangement links TRBV6-5 to TRBJ1-1, with TRBD1 matching over 7 bases. J lost 1 base, V lost 6 bases, and 5 bases had no gene match. Per the germline V gene, CDR1 is MNHEY and CDR2 is SVGAGI. The CDR3 is 14 amino acids.

The gene calls are TRBV3-1 (or the pseudogene TRBV3-2) and TRBJ2-1; D is undetermined. Trimming cost V 4 bases and J 1 base, with 14 bases left between them. Germline V gene sequence: CDR1 LGHDT, CDR2 YNNKEL (reference sequence). This CDR3 contains 16 residues. Written as DNA, the CDR3 is TGTGCCAGCAGCCGGATGACTGGGTATTCCTACAATGAGCAGTTCTTC. Encoded protein: CASSRMTGYSYNEQFF.

The rearrangement links TRBV19 to TRBJ1-2; 8 bases align to TRBD1. With 6 bases clipped from V and 3 bases from J, the junction kept 12 bases outside the gene matches. Germline V gene sequence: CDR1 LNHDA, CDR2 SQIVND (reference sequence). The length of the CDR3 is 16 residues. CDR3 protein: CASSSQGAGGDYGYTF. In DNA form, the CDR3 reads TGTGCCAGTAGCAGCCAGGGGGCCGGGGGAGACTATGGCTACACCTTC.

This chain uses TRBV29-1 with TRBJ1-2; D remains ambiguous. V lost 3 bases and J lost 2, with 7 bases in between. Germline lookup yields CDR1 SQVTM and CDR2 ANQGSEA. This CDR3 comprises 12 residues. Here the CDR3 reads CSVDGLNYGYTF. CDR3 coding DNA: TGCAGCGTTGACGGCCTGAACTATGGCTACACCTTC.

The CDR3 bases are TGTGCCAGCAGTGAACCGGACAGGGCCGGAGGCTACACCTTC. The encoded protein is CASSEPDRAGGYTF. V is TRBV6-1 and J is TRBJ1-2, with TRBD1 identical over 8 bases. Per germline, CDR1 MNHNS and CDR2 SASEGT. This CDR3 is built from 14 residues. V lost 2 bases and J lost 8; bases outside the gene matches: 7.

In DNA, the CDR3 is TGTGCCAGCAGCCAAGATCGTCGGCGGGGGGAAGCTTTCTTT. Residues: CASSQDRRRGEAFF. The rearrangement joins TRBV4-2 to TRBJ1-1, with D perhaps TRBD1 (5 bases). The CDR3 consists of 14 residues. Germline CDR1 and CDR2: LGHNA and YNFKEQ. V dropped 0 bases and J dropped 8 bases, with 13 bases sitting between them.

The chain links TRBV5-8 to TRBJ2-5, with D tentatively TRBD2 (5 bases). The V end was cut by 0 bases, the J end by 4 bases, with 13 bases between. The CDR3 is made up of 15 amino acids. The germline V gene encodes CDR1 SGHTS and CDR2 YDEGEE. CDR3 in DNA: TGTGCCAGCAGCTTGGTTTTTAGTGCGGGAGAGACCCAGTACTTC. It translates to CASSLVFSAGETQYF.

The rearrangement uses TRBV10-3 and TRBJ2-1; D unclear. Between the trimmed V and J ends, which lost 4 bases and 6 bases, there was a span of 19 bases. Germline CDR1 reads ENHRY; CDR2 reads SYGVKD. This CDR3 is 16 amino acids long. DNA of the CDR3: TGTGCCATCAGTGCTGGCAGTCCCCTTATTCGCAATGAGCAGTTCTTC. Its translation: CAISAGSPLIRNEQFF.

The chain has TRBV19 and TRBJ1-6; D call uncertain. CDR1 LNHDA and CDR2 SQIVND come from the germline V gene (reference sequence). Trimming shortened V by 6 bases and J by 2 bases, and 14 bases separated the two germline ends. The CDR3 is made up of 16 amino acids. DNA for the CDR3: TGTGCCAGTAGGAATAAGGGAAATCCCTATAATTCACCCCTCCACTTT. It encodes CASRNKGNPYNSPLHF.